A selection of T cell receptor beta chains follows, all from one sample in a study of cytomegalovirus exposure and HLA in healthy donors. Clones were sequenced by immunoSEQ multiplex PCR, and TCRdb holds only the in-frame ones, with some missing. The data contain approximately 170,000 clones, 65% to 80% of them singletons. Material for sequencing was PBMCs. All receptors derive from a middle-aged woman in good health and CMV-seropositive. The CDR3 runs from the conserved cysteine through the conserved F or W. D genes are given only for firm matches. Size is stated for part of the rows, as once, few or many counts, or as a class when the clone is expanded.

cdr3_nt: TGTGCCAGCAGCTTAGCGGCCACAGGGGCGGTAGCCAAAAACATTCAGTACTTC
cdr3_aa: CASSLAATGAVAKNIQYF
v_call: TRBV7-8
d_call: TRBD1
clone_size: NA
j_call: TRBJ2-4

cdr3_nt: TGTGCCAGCAGTCCGGATGGGGGGACGTGGGAAAAACTGTTTTTT
cdr3_aa: CASSPDGGTWEKLFF
v_call: TRBV2
d_call: NA
clone_size: NA
j_call: TRBJ1-4

cdr3_nt: TGTGCCAGTAGGAGATACCGGGACTCGAGCTCTGGGGCCAACGTCCTGACTTTC
cdr3_aa: CASRRYRDSSSGANVLTF
v_call: TRBV19
d_call: NA
clone_size: NA
j_call: TRBJ2-6

cdr3_nt: TGTGCCAGCAGCTTGGCCGGGGGTTCGGCAGCGTCCTACAATGAGCAGTTCTTC
cdr3_aa: CASSLAGGSAASYNEQFF
v_call: TRBV5-6
d_call: NA
clone_size: NA
j_call: TRBJ2-1

cdr3_nt: TGTGCCAGCACTGGACAGGGGTTTGGGAACACTGAAGCTTTCTTT
cdr3_aa: CASTGQGFGNTEAFF
v_call: TRBV6-1
d_call: TRBD1
clone_size: once
j_call: TRBJ1-1

cdr3_nt: TGTGCCAGCAGCCTCGGACAGGTTGAATGGCCCCAGCATTTT
cdr3_aa: CASSLGQVEWPQHF
v_call: TRBV6-1
d_call: TRBD1
clone_size: NA
j_call: TRBJ1-5

cdr3_nt: TGTGCCAGTACGCCGGGACTGGGCACAGATACGCAGTATTTT
cdr3_aa: CASTPGLGTDTQYF
v_call: TRBV19
d_call: NA
clone_size: NA
j_call: TRBJ2-3

cdr3_nt: TGTGCCAGCAGCTCCGGACAGGGTGGTGAAAAACTGTTTTTT
cdr3_aa: CASSSGQGGEKLFF
v_call: TRBV11-2
d_call: TRBD1
clone_size: NA
j_call: TRBJ1-4

cdr3_nt: TGCGCCAGCGACCGGGACAGGGGTGGTACTGAAGCTTTCTTT
cdr3_aa: CASDRDRGGTEAFF
v_call: TRBV5-1
d_call: TRBD1
clone_size: NA
j_call: TRBJ1-1

cdr3_nt: TGTGCCAGCAGCTTTGGACAGGTCGAAAAACTGTTTTTT
cdr3_aa: CASSFGQVEKLFF
v_call: TRBV11-2
d_call: TRBD1
clone_size: NA
j_call: TRBJ1-4

cdr3_nt: TGTGCCTGGACCCCCCGCGGGAGGGGGAATTCACCCCTCCACTTT
cdr3_aa: CAWTPRGRGNSPLHF
v_call: TRBV30
d_call: NA
clone_size: NA
j_call: TRBJ1-6

cdr3_nt: TGTGCCAGCAGCTCAACTGGACAGACCGAAGCTTTCTTT
cdr3_aa: CASSSTGQTEAFF
v_call: TRBV7-9
d_call: NA
clone_size: NA
j_call: TRBJ1-1

cdr3_nt: TGCGCCAGCAGCCAAGATTTCGGTCAGCCCCAGCATTTT
cdr3_aa: CASSQDFGQPQHF
v_call: TRBV4-1
d_call: NA
clone_size: NA
j_call: TRBJ1-5

cdr3_nt: TGTGCCAGTAGTCCGGGACAGCACACAGATACGCAGTATTTT
cdr3_aa: CASSPGQHTDTQYF
v_call: TRBV19
d_call: TRBD1
clone_size: NA
j_call: TRBJ2-3

cdr3_nt: TGCAGCGGGGACAGTTTCTCTGGGGCCAACGTCCTGACTTTC
cdr3_aa: CSGDSFSGANVLTF
v_call: TRBV29-1
d_call: TRBD1
clone_size: NA
j_call: TRBJ2-6

cdr3_nt: TGTGCCAGCAGCTTAGAGTGGGGCCAAACCTACGAGCAGTACTTC
cdr3_aa: CASSLEWGQTYEQYF
v_call: TRBV7-6
d_call: NA
clone_size: NA
j_call: TRBJ2-7